The present TCR beta chain was sequenced within a study of blood T cell repertoires in COVID-19. Overall study context: Sites across the United States, Italy and Spain contributed samples from acute and convalescent COVID-19.

The V segment lost 4 bases and the J segment 7 bases; nucleotides outside the gene matches: 5. CDR3 length: 15 amino acids. From germline, CDR1 is SGHRS and CDR2 YFSETQ. Some clones are missing from TCRdb's copy, which holds only in-frame ones; the method was immunoSEQ multiplex PCR. The sample holds about 86,000 clones; approximately 80% are singletons and the top ten take around 3%. The receptor was derived from a man aged 50-59 years with acute or convalescent COVID-19. Material: peripheral blood. The chain has TRBV5-1 and TRBJ2-1; 13 positions match TRBD2. The CDR3 DNA is TGCGCCAGCAGCCTGGGACTAGCGGGGAGAAATGAGCAGTTCTTC. Translated, it gives CASSLGLAGRNEQFF.